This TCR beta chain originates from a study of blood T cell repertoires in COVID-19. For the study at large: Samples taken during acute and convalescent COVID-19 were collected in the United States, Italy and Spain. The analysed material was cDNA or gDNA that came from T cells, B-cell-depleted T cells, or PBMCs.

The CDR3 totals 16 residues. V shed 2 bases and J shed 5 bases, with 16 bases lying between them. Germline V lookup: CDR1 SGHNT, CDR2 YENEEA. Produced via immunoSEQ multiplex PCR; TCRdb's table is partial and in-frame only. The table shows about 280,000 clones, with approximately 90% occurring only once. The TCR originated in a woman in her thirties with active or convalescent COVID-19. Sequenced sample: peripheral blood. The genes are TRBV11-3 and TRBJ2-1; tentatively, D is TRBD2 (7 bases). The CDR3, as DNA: TGTGCCAGCAGCTTATTCGGGGAGGGGGGGCACAATGAGCAGTTCTTC. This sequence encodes CASSLFGEGGHNEQFF.